A selection of T cell receptor beta chains follows, all from one sample in a study of metastatic and nonmetastatic thyroid tumors. TCRdb ran MiXCR on the PCR reads. The repertoire holds over 45,000 clones, with approximately 20% as singletons. The sequenced material came from blood. All receptors derive from a male donor with papillary thyroid cancer or a benign thyroid nodule (not recorded which). Some clones in this sample may be carry-over from other donors' samples. Each CDR3 is given with its conserved first and last residue. D genes are given only for firm matches. Expanded clones get a size class; other rows say once, few or many, or leave the size out.

cdr3_nt | cdr3_aa | clone_size | v_call | d_call | j_call
TGTGCCAGCAGTGGAGGGTCAAGCGGGGGGCATGAGCAGTTCTTC | CASSGGSSGGHEQFF | many | TRBV6-1 | TRBD2 | TRBJ2-1
TGTGCCAGCAGTTCCAATAGCGGGGGGGCCGGCGGAACAGATACGCAGTATTTT | CASSSNSGGAGGTDTQYF | few | TRBV6-7 | TRBD2 | TRBJ2-3
TGTGCCAGCAGTTCTACCGGGACAGGGGCCACCAATGAGCAGTTCTTC | CASSSTGTGATNEQFF | few | TRBV12-3/TRBV12-4 | TRBD1 | TRBJ2-1
TGCGCCAGCAGCTTGGTACAGGTTGGAACTGAAGCTTTCTTT | CASSLVQVGTEAFF | many | TRBV5-1 | NA | TRBJ1-1
TGTGCCACCAGCAGATGGGCGGGGGAAAAACTGTTTTTT | CATSRWAGEKLFF | NA | TRBV15 | NA | TRBJ1-4
TGTACCAGCAGTTCCGCCGCGGGAGTCACCGGGGAGCTGTTTTTT | CTSSSAAGVTGELFF | few | TRBV6-5 | TRBD2 | TRBJ2-2
TGCTCCAGCGGCCCCCGGGACCTATCTGGAAACACCATATATTTT | CSSGPRDLSGNTIYF | NA | TRBV5-1 | NA | TRBJ1-3
TGCGCCAGCAGCGAAACCGGGACAGGGGAACGGGTTGAGCAGTTCTTC | CASSETGTGERVEQFF | NA | TRBV5-1 | TRBD1 | TRBJ2-1
TGCGCCAGCAGCCCCCGACAGGGCTCCTACAATGAGCAGTTCTTC | CASSPRQGSYNEQFF | NA | TRBV5-1 | TRBD1 | TRBJ2-1
TGTGCCAGCCTACCCGACAGGGGGCGCTGGGAGACCCAGTACTTC | CASLPDRGRWETQYF | many | TRBV2 | TRBD1 | TRBJ2-5
TGCAGTGCTAGCGCCTACGAAGGGGGCTGGGAAGAGACCCAGTACTTC | CSASAYEGGWEETQYF | many | TRBV20-1 | TRBD1 | TRBJ2-5
TGTGCCAGCAGTTTAGCGGGAGATACGCAGTATTTT | CASSLAGDTQYF | many | TRBV27 | NA | TRBJ2-3
TGTGCCAGCTCACCACCAGATAGCGCCACAGATACGCAGTATTTT | CASSPPDSATDTQYF | NA | TRBV18 | NA | TRBJ2-3
TGTGCCAGCTCACCACCGTCGGACAGGGGAAACATTCAGTACTTC | CASSPPSDRGNIQYF | few | TRBV18 | TRBD1 | TRBJ2-4
TGTGCCAGCAGGTCGGGGAATTCACCCCTCCACTTT | CASRSGNSPLHF | NA | TRBV12-3/TRBV12-4 | NA | TRBJ1-6
TGTGCCAGCAGCCAAAGACAGGGAGTTGAGGAGCAGTACTTC | CASSQRQGVEEQYF | many | TRBV5-6 | TRBD1 | TRBJ2-7
TGTGCCAGCAGCGCACCGGGACTAAAAGATACGCAGTATTTT | CASSAPGLKDTQYF | many | TRBV28 | TRBD2 | TRBJ2-3
TGTGCCAGCATTCTCCAGGGGGAATGGGATCAGCCCCAGCATTTT | CASILQGEWDQPQHF | many | TRBV28 | TRBD1 | TRBJ1-5
TGTGCCATCAGTGAGTCGATCGGACTAGCGCCAACCTACGAGCAGTACTTC | CAISESIGLAPTYEQYF | many | TRBV10-3 | TRBD2 | TRBJ2-7
TGTGCCAGCAGTTCGAGAGGCGAGGAGACGAGGGACACTGAAGCTTTCTTT | CASSSRGEETRDTEAFF | many | TRBV28 | NA | TRBJ1-1
TGTGCCAGCAGTCCTCCCGGGACTACGATCGAGCAGTACTTC | CASSPPGTTIEQYF | NA | TRBV11-2 | TRBD2 | TRBJ2-7
TGTGCCAGCAGCCTCCGACTAGCGGGAGTCGTCGAGACCCAGTACTTC | CASSLRLAGVVETQYF | many | TRBV14 | TRBD2 | TRBJ2-5
TGTGCCAGTAGTATAGAGAGTGGCAGATCTTTCTACGGCTACACCTTC | CASSIESGRSFYGYTF | NA | TRBV19 | NA | TRBJ1-2
TGTGCCAGCAGCTTGGAGGTGGCCCCCTCTGGCTACACCTTC | CASSLEVAPSGYTF | NA | TRBV5-5 | NA | TRBJ1-2
TGTGCCATCAGTGAGCCCGCCGGGACAGGGGTGAACACTGAAGCTTTCTTT | CAISEPAGTGVNTEAFF | many | TRBV10-3 | TRBD1 | TRBJ1-1
TGTGCCAGCAGCTCACCTCGGGAGACCAAGTACTTC | CASSSPRETKYF | few | TRBV27 | NA | TRBJ2-5
TGTGCCAGCAGCTCTTGGACAGGGGGCTCGAACACCGGGGAGCTGTTTTTT | CASSSWTGGSNTGELFF | many | TRBV7-9 | TRBD1 | TRBJ2-2
TGTGCCACCAGTGATTCTCGGAACCCCGGCTCCTACGAGCAGTACTTC | CATSDSRNPGSYEQYF | many | TRBV24-1 | NA | TRBJ2-7
TGTGCCAGCAGCGGGAGGCCCTCCTTCCAAGAGACCCAGTACTTC | CASSGRPSFQETQYF | many | TRBV7-9 | NA | TRBJ2-5
TGTGCCAGCAGAGACGCTTTTAGGGGGGATTCCTACGAGCAGTACTTC | CASRDAFRGDSYEQYF | few | TRBV6-1 | NA | TRBJ2-7
TGCAGTGCTAGGTTAGCCGGGACTGGCGGGTCAGATACGCAGTATTTT | CSARLAGTGGSDTQYF | few | TRBV20-1 | NA | TRBJ2-3
TGCGCCAGCAGTGAGCCAAGGTCCGGGGGGCAGCAGTATTTT | CASSEPRSGGQQYF | few | TRBV10-2 | NA | TRBJ2-3
TGTGCCAGCAGTGCTCTGGTGACTACCACCGTCTACGAGCAGTACTTC | CASSALVTTTVYEQYF | few | TRBV27 | NA | TRBJ2-7
TGTGCCAGCAGCTTAGGGGAATACGAAAAACTGTTTTTT | CASSLGEYEKLFF | NA | TRBV7-9 | NA | TRBJ1-4
TGTGCCAGCAGTTACTCACCGTCGTCCACTGAAGCTTTCTTT | CASSYSPSSTEAFF | NA | TRBV6-5 | NA | TRBJ1-1
TGTGCCAGCACTCCATGGGAGGAGGGGATTTCACCCCTCCACTTT | CASTPWEEGISPLHF | many | TRBV6-1 | NA | TRBJ1-6
TGTGCCAGCAGTTCGCGGACTAGCGTGCACTACGAGCAGTACTTC | CASSSRTSVHYEQYF | many | TRBV28 | TRBD2 | TRBJ2-7